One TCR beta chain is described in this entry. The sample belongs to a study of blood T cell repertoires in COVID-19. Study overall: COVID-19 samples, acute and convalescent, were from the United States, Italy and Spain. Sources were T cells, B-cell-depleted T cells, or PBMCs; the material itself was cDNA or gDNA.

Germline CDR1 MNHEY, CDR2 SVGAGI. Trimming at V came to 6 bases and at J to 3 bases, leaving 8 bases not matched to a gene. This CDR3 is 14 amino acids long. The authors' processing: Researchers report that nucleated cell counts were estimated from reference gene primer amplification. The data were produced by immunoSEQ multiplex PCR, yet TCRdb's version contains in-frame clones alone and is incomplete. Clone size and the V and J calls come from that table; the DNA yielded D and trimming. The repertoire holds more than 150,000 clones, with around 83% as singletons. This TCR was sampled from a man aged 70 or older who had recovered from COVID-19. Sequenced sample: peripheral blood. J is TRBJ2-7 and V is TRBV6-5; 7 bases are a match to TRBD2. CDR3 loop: CASRIRDYYYEQYF. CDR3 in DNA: TGTGCCAGCAGAATCCGGGACTACTACTACGAGCAGTACTTC.